This TCR beta chain appears in the sequencing data of a study of T cell changes during pregnancy in multiple sclerosis. The table came from immunoSEQ multiplex PCR; TCRdb's copy has only in-frame clones and leaves some out. This table has tens of thousands of clones, roughly 93% appearing once. Germline trimming cut 2 bases from V and 7 bases from J; bases unmatched to any gene: 7. Germline V gene lookup returns CDR1 MGHRA and CDR2 YSYEKL. The CDR3 spans 15 residues. Specimen: peripheral blood, collected in the third trimester of pregnancy. This clonotype originated in a female donor with multiple sclerosis, enrolled in a pregnancy study. The chain employs TRBV4-1 and TRBJ1-4; 7 bases match TRBD1. CDR3 nucleotides: TGCGCCAGCAGCCAATTAACAGGGGCTTTTGAAAAACTGTTTTTT. Protein product: CASSQLTGAFEKLFF.